The T cell receptor beta chain described here comes from a study of CD8 T cells in Susac syndrome. Study findings and constraints: Only a relatively small number of individuals were included in the TCR sequencing and HLA analysis.

An input of roughly 0.45 to 1 ug of RNA was subjected to reverse transcription using random hexamers. Amplification of TCR beta CDR3 across 54 Vbeta and 13 Jbeta was performed with immunoSEQ multiplex PCR. MiXCR, applied by TCRdb to the immunoSEQ multiplex PCR reads, yields one record per CDR3 protein. Counted here are 100,000 to 150,000 distinct CDR3 sequences, about 92% occurring once; the ten biggest clones make up roughly 0.3%. This CDR3 contains 16 residues. Trimming pared 3 bases from V and 0 bases from J, leaving 15 bases between. Germline V CDR1 and CDR2: DFQATT, SNEGSKA (reference sequence). As concerns this clonotype: Its antigen is still unknown.

TEMRA cells were FACS-enriched, and CD8+ and CD4+ T cells were isolated negatively. The chain uses TRBV20-1 and TRBJ2-1; D may be TRBD1 (5 bases). The receptor comes from a human donor with multiple sclerosis. Sequenced sample: CD8+ T cells from PBMCs. The CDR3 loop is CSARVRQRSSYNEQFF. The CDR3 nucleotides read TGCAGTGCTAGGGTTAGACAGCGATCCTCCTACAATGAGCAGTTCTTC.